A single sample gave rise to the 12 T cell receptor beta chains below, sequenced in a study of blood T cell repertoires in COVID-19. The method was immunoSEQ multiplex PCR; TCRdb's version includes in-frame clones alone and lacks a portion of them. The repertoire includes 120,000 to 150,000 clones, about 85% of them detected once, and about 2.5% sits in the top ten. Material for sequencing was peripheral blood. These TCRs come from a human donor with acute or convalescent COVID-19. The donor label of this sample is uncertain.

This rearrangement joins TRBV7-8 to TRBJ1-2, with 7 bases identical to TRBD1. V shed 3 bases and J 0 bases; nucleotides not matched to a gene: 7. Germline-derived CDR1 and CDR2 are SGHVS and FQNEAQ. CDR3 length: 16 amino acids. The CDR3 loop reads CASSLGTARANYGYTF. Written as DNA, the CDR3 is TGTGCCAGCAGCTTGGGGACAGCCAGAGCTAACTATGGCTACACCTTC.

The chain links TRBV29-1 to TRBJ2-3, with D tentatively TRBD2 (6 bases). Trimming removed 5 bases from V and 0 bases from J, with 12 bases in between. The CDR3 loop spans 14 amino acids. In germline, CDR1 is SQVTM, CDR2 ANQGSEA. This chain's CDR3 is CSVHVEGSTDTQYF. The CDR3 bases are TGCAGCGTTCATGTGGAGGGTAGCACAGATACGCAGTATTTT.

The V call is TRBV5-4, the J call TRBJ2-5, with D possibly TRBD1 on 9 matching bases. CDR1 SGHNT and CDR2 YYREEE come from the germline V gene (reference sequence). V was shortened by 6 bases and J by 2 bases, with 20 bases between the two germline ends. This CDR3 spans 16 amino acids. In nucleotides, the CDR3 is TGTGCCAGCAAGCGGGCGGGGGGACAGGGACAAGAGACCCAGTACTTC. Its protein is CASKRAGGQGQETQYF.

The rearrangement links TRBV7-2 to TRBJ1-2; D might be TRBD1 (5 bases). The CDR3 runs 15 residues. V was shortened by 1 base and J by 5 bases, with 14 bases between the two germline ends. The germline V gene has CDR1 SGHTA and CDR2 FQGNSA. The chain's CDR3 is CASSLGRDSGYGYTF. The CDR3 DNA sequence: TGTGCCAGCAGCTTAGGACGGGACTCTGGATATGGCTACACCTTC.

The chain employs TRBV7-3 and TRBJ1-1; a weak D match, TRBD1 (5 bases). The V and J ends lost 5 bases and 0 bases respectively, with 10 bases between them. In germline, CDR1 is SGHTA, CDR2 FQGTGA. The CDR3 runs 14 residues. In DNA form, the CDR3 reads TGTGCCAGCAGCCTCGGGGGAATGAACACTGAAGCTTTCTTT. Its translation is CASSLGGMNTEAFF.

The rearrangement joins TRBV24-1 to TRBJ1-3; D might be TRBD1 (5 bases). The CDR3 spans 14 residues. Looked up from germline, CDR1 is KGHDR and CDR2 is SFDVKD. V was shortened by 7 bases and J by 2 bases, with 11 bases between the two germline ends. The CDR3 loop reads CATSQGPAGNTIYF. CDR3 DNA: TGTGCCACCAGCCAGGGTCCCGCTGGAAACACCATATATTTT.

CDR3 bases: TGTGCCAGCAGCCCTTGGACAGACGGAGAGACCCAGTACTTC. Amino acids: CASSPWTDGETQYF. V usage is TRBV9 and J usage is TRBJ2-5; possible D gene TRBD1, 6 bases. The CDR3 is made up of 14 amino acids. V was trimmed by 4 bases and J by 4 bases, leaving 14 bases between them. The germline V gene encodes CDR1 SGDLS and CDR2 YYNGEE.

About this clone itself: This same CDR3 is encoded by further DNA sequences in the sample. The J gene is TRBJ1-2, the V gene TRBV18, with D possibly being TRBD1 (6 bases). Trimming removed 2 bases from V and 2 bases from J, with 6 bases in between. CDR1 and CDR2 from the germline V gene are KGHSH and LQKENI. The CDR3 consists of 13 residues. CDR3 residues: CASSPDRNYGYTF. The CDR3 DNA is TGTGCCAGCTCACCAGACAGGAACTATGGCTACACCTTC. Filled out from reference TRBV18 and TRBJ1-2, the complete variable domain reads NAGVMQNPRHLVRRRGQEARLRCSPMKGHSHVYWYRQLPEEGLKFMVYLQKENIIDESGMPKERFSAEFPKEGPSILRIQQVVRGDSAAYFCASSPDRNYGYTFGSGTRLTVV.

This clone was observed a few times. This chain links TRBV7-9 with TRBJ1-3; 8 nucleotides agree with TRBD1. The J segment lost 4 bases and the V segment lost 2 bases, leaving 4 bases of the junction unmatched. Germline V gives CDR1 SEHNR, CDR2 FQNEAQ (reference sequence). This CDR3 comprises 15 residues. CDR3 nucleotides: TGTGCCAGCAGCTTACAGGGGGCGCGCGGAAACACCATATATTTT. Protein: CASSLQGARGNTIYF.

The chain has TRBV30 and TRBJ1-4; a possible D gene is TRBD1 (6 bases). The CDR3 loop spans 14 amino acids. Trimming shortened V by 7 bases and J by 10 bases, and 22 bases separated the two germline ends. Germline V lookup: CDR1 GTSNPN, CDR2 SVGIG (reference sequence). In DNA form, the CDR3 reads TGTGCCTACAGAAACAGGGATGTGGTGGGAAAACTGTTTTTT. The encoded protein is CAYRNRDVVGKLFF.

The sample holds many counts of this clone. V and J are TRBV11-3 and TRBJ2-1, with 7 bases identical to TRBD1. The ends lost 5 bases at V and 8 bases at J; junction bases unmatched: 3. CDR3 length equals 12 residues. Germline V gives CDR1 SGHNT, CDR2 YENEEA. The chain's CDR3 is CASSTQGDEQFF. The CDR3 DNA is TGTGCCAGCAGCACCCAGGGGGATGAGCAGTTCTTC.

The rearrangement links TRBV7-9 to TRBJ2-3; 10 nucleotides align to TRBD1. This CDR3 spans 16 amino acids. The germline V gene has CDR1 SEHNR and CDR2 FQNEAQ (reference sequence). The junction had 3 bases not matched to a gene; V was cut back by 1 base and J by 2 bases. CDR3 sequence reads: CASSLGDRGNTDTQYF. DNA for the CDR3: TGTGCCAGCAGCTTAGGGGACAGGGGAAACACAGATACGCAGTATTTT.